These 9 T cell receptor beta chains originate from one sample sequenced in a study of T cell changes during pregnancy in multiple sclerosis. Clones were sequenced by immunoSEQ multiplex PCR, and TCRdb holds only the in-frame ones, with some missing. The table shows tens of thousands of clones, with around 94% occurring only once. The sample was peripheral blood, taken in the third trimester of pregnancy. These receptors came from a female donor with multiple sclerosis, enrolled in a pregnancy study.

The chain links TRBV5-4 to TRBJ2-7, with 8 bases aligning to TRBD2. The junction had 11 bases not matched to a gene; V was cut back by 4 bases and J by 2 bases. Germline values: CDR1 SGHNT, CDR2 YYREEE (reference sequence). The CDR3 sequence is 16 residues long. The CDR3 protein is CASSASGGRTAYEQYF. DNA for the CDR3: TGTGCCAGCAGCGCGTCCGGCGGGAGGACGGCCTACGAGCAGTACTTC. The full variable domain, with the rest looked up from reference TRBV5-4 and TRBJ2-7, is ETGVTQSPTHLIKTRGQQVTLRCSSQSGHNTVSWYQQALGQGPQFIFQYYREEENGRGNFPPRFSGLQFPNYSSELNVNALELDDSALYLCASSASGGRTAYEQYFGPGTRLTVT.

The V call is TRBV28, the J call TRBJ2-3; D is possibly TRBD2 (5 bases). CDR1 is MDHEN, CDR2 SYDVKM, per germline. V was trimmed by 10 bases and J by 5 bases, leaving 16 bases between them. This CDR3 is built from 13 residues. CDR3 region: CATFARVLDTQYF. CDR3 bases: TGTGCCACCTTTGCGCGGGTTCTAGATACGCAGTATTTT.

V and J are TRBV9 and TRBJ2-7, with 7 bases that match TRBD1. V lost 3 bases to trimming and J lost 4 bases; unmatched junction nucleotides: 10. The CDR3 is 15 residues long. CDR1 and CDR2 (germline): SGDLS, YYNGEE. CDR3 nucleotide sequence: TGTGCCAGCAGCGCCGTGACAGGGCCCGGGTACGAGCAGTACTTC. It translates to CASSAVTGPGYEQYF.

This chain uses TRBV19 with TRBJ2-3, with D perhaps TRBD1 (5 bases). CDR1 and CDR2 (germline): LNHDA, SQIVND (reference sequence). V was trimmed by 3 bases and J by 4 bases, leaving 11 bases between them. The CDR3 is 14 residues long. The CDR3 protein is CASSIQGEADTQYF. Written as DNA, the CDR3 is TGTGCCAGTAGTATCCAGGGTGAGGCAGATACGCAGTATTTT.

The chain joins TRBV11-2 to TRBJ1-4; no reliable D call. Germline CDR1 reads SGHAT; CDR2 reads FQNNGV. This CDR3 is built from 16 residues. V shed 2 bases and J shed 4 bases, with 14 bases lying between them. The CDR3: CASSLIRGGYNEKLFF. In nucleotides, the CDR3 is TGTGCCAGCAGCTTAATCCGGGGAGGGTATAATGAAAAACTGTTTTTT. The variable domain in full, with the rest retrieved from reference TRBV11-2 and TRBJ1-4, is EAGVAQSPRYKIIEKRQSVAFWCNPISGHATLYWYQQILGQGPKLLIQFQNNGVVDDSQLPKDRFSAERLKGVDSTLKIQPAKLEDSAVYLCASSLIRGGYNEKLFFGSGTQLSVL.

The V and J genes are TRBV6-5 and TRBJ2-2; 8 nucleotides line up with TRBD1. V shed 6 bases and J 5 bases; nucleotides not matched to a gene: 8. CDR1 is MNHEY, CDR2 SVGAGI, per germline. The CDR3 covers 15 residues. The CDR3 here is CASSRDRSGTGELFF. In DNA form, the CDR3 reads TGTGCCAGCAGCCGGGACAGGTCAGGGACCGGGGAGCTGTTTTTT.

The chain recombines TRBV4-1 with TRBJ1-2; D call uncertain. Trimming removed 2 bases at V and 4 bases at J, with 8 bases between. CDR1 and CDR2 from the germline V gene are MGHRA and YSYEKL. CDR3 length: 13 residues. CDR3 nucleotides: TGCGCCAGCAGCCAACCAGGAGGCTATGGCTACACCTTC. It specifies CASSQPGGYGYTF.

The J gene is TRBJ1-1, the V gene TRBV4-1; 7 bases line up with TRBD1. Germline loops: CDR1 MGHRA, CDR2 YSYEKL. The CDR3 extends over 17 amino acids. The junction had 11 bases not matched to a gene; V was cut back by 0 bases and J by 4 bases. The CDR3: CASSQEPYQGVGTEAFF. In DNA form, the CDR3 reads TGCGCCAGCAGCCAAGAACCCTACCAGGGGGTTGGCACTGAAGCTTTCTTT.

The gene calls are TRBV7-3 and TRBJ2-5; 15 nucleotides agree with TRBD2. This CDR3 is 16 amino acids long. J gave up 5 bases and V 6 bases, and 7 bases lay outside the gene matches. Per the germline V gene, CDR1 is SGHTA and CDR2 is FQGTGA. The CDR3 is CASRSGLAGGGETQYF. The CDR3 nucleotides are TGTGCCAGCAGATCGGGACTAGCGGGAGGAGGCGAGACCCAGTACTTC.